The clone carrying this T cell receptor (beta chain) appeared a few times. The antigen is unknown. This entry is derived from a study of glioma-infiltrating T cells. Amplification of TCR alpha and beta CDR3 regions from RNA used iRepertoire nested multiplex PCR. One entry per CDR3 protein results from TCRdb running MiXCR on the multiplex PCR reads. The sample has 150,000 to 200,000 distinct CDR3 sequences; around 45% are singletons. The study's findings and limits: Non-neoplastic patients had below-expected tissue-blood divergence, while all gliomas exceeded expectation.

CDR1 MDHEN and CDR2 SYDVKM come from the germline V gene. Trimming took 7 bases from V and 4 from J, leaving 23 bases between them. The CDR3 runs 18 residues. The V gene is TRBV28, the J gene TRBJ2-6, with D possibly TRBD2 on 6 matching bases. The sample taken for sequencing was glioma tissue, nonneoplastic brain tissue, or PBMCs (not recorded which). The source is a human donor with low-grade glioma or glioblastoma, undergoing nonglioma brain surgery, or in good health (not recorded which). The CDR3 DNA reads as TGTGCCAGCAAACCCGGGGGATCTCGCGTGGCAGGGGCCAACGTCCTGACTTTC. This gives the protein CASKPGGSRVAGANVLTF.